This TCR beta chain appears in the sequencing data of a study of shared clonotypes between healthy human individuals. Whole-study findings and limits: Naive subsets typically showed greater estimated richness than memory subsets. When compared with the clonotypes that were shared by all four sorted-subset donors, the non-shared clonotypes turned out to have lower generation probabilities. The donor pool, a small one, limited the genetic and exposure-history diversity represented.

The method was immunoSEQ multiplex PCR; TCRdb's version includes in-frame clones alone and lacks a portion of them. The sample has 2,100,000 or so clones, 95% seen once. Trimming shortened V by 0 bases and J by 4 bases, and 6 bases separated the two germline ends. The V gene's germline CDR1 is LNHDA and CDR2 SQIVND (reference sequence). The CDR3 consists of 14 residues. Recent acute infections and vaccinations were absent in the healthy HIV-negative adult donors. As regards this clone: Its matching antigen is unknown.

Sequencing was performed on naive CD4+ T cells sorted from blood. Subset indicated: CD45RA+ positively selected. The chain has TRBV19 and TRBJ2-2; D possibly corresponds to TRBD1 (5 bases). The clonotype comes from a man aged 18-30 years in good health. This chain's CDR3 is CASSIDRATGELFF. CDR3 coding DNA: TGTGCCAGTAGTATAGACAGGGCCACCGGGGAGCTGTTTTTT.